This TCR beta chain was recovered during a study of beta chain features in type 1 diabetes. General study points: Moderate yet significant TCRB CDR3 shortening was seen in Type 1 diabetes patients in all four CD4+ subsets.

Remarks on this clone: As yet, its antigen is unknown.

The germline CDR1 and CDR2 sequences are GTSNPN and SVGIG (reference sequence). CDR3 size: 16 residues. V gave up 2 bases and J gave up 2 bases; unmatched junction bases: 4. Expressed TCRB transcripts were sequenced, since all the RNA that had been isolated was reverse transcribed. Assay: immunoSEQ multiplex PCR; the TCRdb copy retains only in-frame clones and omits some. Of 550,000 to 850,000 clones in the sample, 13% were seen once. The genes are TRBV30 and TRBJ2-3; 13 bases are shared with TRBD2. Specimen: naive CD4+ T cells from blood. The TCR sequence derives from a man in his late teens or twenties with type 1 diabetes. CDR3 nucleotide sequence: TGTGCCTGGAGTCACGGACTAGCGGGGGCCACAGATACGCAGTATTTT. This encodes CAWSHGLAGATDTQYF. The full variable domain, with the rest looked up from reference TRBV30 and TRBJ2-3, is SQTIHQWPATLVQPVGSPLSLECTVEGTSNPNLYWYRQAAGRGLQLLFYSVGIGQISSEVPQNLSASRPQDRQFILSSKKLLLSDSGFYLCAWSHGLAGATDTQYFGPGTRLTVL.